What follows is one TCR beta chain and its context. Its antigen is currently unknown. Trimming left V 1 base short and J 5 bases short, with 12 bases between. Germline V gene sequence: CDR1 LNHDA, CDR2 SQIVND (reference sequence). The CDR3 is 15 residues long. This sample is drawn from a study of T cell repertoires in cytomegalovirus infection. Regarding the study as a whole: Cumulative frequency (of public TCR beta family members) identified carriers of CMV plus the relevant HLA.

Via MiXCR, TCRdb re-called the reads, giving one row per CDR3 protein. This table holds 50,000 or so distinct CDR3 sequences, roughly 20% found once. The rearrangement links TRBV19 to TRBJ2-1; D is unclear. This TCR was recovered from a human donor in good health (CMV status not recorded). Some clones in this sample may be carry-over from other donors' samples. Material: CD8+ T cells from cultured PBMCs, obtained from culture after CMV antigen stimulation. CDR3 protein: CASSIGSTLNNEQFF. The CDR3 DNA follows: TGTGCCAGTAGTATAGGGTCAACGCTTAACAATGAGCAGTTCTTC. The full variable domain, with the rest looked up from reference TRBV19 and TRBJ2-1, is DGGITQSPKYLFRKEGQNVTLSCEQNLNHDAMYWYRQDPGQGLRLIYYSQIVNDFQKGDIAEGYSVSREKKESFPLTVTSAQKNPTAFYLCASSIGSTLNNEQFFGPGTRLTVL.